A single T cell receptor (beta chain) is shown here with its context. The data stem from a study of blood T cell repertoires in COVID-19. Study in general: T cells, B-cell-depleted T cells, or PBMCs supplied cDNA or gDNA.

Methods used by the authors: The authors estimated nucleated cell counts from reference gene primer amplification. The data were produced by immunoSEQ multiplex PCR, yet TCRdb's version contains in-frame clones alone and is incomplete. The V and J calls and clone size were taken over from that table, and D and trimming were inferred from the DNA. The sample lists about 150,000 clones; 82% were seen once. V dropped 0 bases and J dropped 4; count of bases not matched to a gene: 5. The CDR3 is 15 residues long. The germline V gene encodes CDR1 MNHEY and CDR2 SMNVEV (reference sequence). This clonotype was sampled from a human donor with acute or convalescent COVID-19. The donor label of this sample is uncertain. Sequencing was done on a sample of peripheral blood. The chain carries TRBV27 and TRBJ2-7, with TRBD1 identical over 8 bases. The chain's CDR3 is CASSLSGTGPYEQYF. CDR3 nucleotides: TGTGCCAGCAGTTTATCGGGGACAGGACCATACGAGCAGTACTTC.